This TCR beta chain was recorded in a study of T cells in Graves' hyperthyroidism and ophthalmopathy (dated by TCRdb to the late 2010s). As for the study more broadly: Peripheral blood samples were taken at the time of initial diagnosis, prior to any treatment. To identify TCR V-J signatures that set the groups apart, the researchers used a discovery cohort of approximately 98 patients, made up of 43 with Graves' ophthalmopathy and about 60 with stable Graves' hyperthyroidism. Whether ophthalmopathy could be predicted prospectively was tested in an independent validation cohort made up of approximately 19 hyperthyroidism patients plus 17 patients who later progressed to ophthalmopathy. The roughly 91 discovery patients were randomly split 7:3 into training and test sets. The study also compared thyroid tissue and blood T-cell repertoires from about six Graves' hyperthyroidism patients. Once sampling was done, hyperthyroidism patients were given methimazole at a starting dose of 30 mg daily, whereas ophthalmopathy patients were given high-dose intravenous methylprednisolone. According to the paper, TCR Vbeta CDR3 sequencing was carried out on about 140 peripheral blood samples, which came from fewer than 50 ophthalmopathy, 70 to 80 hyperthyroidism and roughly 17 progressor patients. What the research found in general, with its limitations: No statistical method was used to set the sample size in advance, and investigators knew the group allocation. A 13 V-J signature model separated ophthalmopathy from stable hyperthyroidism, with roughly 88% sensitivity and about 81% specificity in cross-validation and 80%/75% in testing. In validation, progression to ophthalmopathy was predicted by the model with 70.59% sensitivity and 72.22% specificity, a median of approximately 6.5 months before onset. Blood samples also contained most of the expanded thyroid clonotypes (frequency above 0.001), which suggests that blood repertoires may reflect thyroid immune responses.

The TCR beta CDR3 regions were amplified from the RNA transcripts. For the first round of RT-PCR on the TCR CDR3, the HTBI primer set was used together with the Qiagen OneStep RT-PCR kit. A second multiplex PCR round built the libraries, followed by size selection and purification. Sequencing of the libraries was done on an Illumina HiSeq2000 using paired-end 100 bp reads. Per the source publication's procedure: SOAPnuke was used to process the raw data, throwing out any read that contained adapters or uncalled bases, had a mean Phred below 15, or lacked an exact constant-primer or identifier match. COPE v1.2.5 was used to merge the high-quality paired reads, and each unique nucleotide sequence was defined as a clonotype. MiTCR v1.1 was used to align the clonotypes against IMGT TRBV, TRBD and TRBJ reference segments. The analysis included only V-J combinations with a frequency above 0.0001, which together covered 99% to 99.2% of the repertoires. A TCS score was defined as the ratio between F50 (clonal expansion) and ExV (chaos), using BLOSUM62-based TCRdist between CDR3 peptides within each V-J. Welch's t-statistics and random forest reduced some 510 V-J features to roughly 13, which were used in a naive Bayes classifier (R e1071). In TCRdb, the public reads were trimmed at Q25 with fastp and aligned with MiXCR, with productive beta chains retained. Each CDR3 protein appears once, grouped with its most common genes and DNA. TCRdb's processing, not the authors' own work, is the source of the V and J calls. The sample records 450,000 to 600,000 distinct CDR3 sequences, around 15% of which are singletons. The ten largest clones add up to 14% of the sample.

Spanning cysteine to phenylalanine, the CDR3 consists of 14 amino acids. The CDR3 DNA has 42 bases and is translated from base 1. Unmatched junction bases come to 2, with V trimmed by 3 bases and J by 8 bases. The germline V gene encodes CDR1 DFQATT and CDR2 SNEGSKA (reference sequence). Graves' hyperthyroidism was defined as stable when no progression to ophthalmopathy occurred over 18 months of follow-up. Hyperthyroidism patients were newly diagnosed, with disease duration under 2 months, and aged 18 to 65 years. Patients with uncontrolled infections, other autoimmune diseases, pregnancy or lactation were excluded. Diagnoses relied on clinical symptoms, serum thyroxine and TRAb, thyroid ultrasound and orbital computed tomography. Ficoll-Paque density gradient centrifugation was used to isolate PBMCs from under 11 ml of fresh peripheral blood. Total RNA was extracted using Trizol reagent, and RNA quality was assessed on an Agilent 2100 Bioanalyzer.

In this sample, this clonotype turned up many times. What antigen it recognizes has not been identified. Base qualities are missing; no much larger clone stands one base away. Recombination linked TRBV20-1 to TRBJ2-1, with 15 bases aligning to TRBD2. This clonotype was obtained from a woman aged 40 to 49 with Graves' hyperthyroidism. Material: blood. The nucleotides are TGCAGTGCTAGGGGACTAGCGGGAGGATATGAGCAGTTCTTC. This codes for CSARGLAGGYEQFF.